A single sample gave rise to the 12 T cell receptor beta chains below, sequenced in a study of blood T cell repertoires in COVID-19. Clones were sequenced by immunoSEQ multiplex PCR, and TCRdb holds only the in-frame ones, with some missing. Of some 68,000 clones in the sample, 80% to 95% were seen once. Sequencing was carried out using peripheral blood. These receptors were obtained from a man in his fifties or sixties with COVID-19, enrolled during active disease.

V is TRBV5-4 and J is TRBJ2-7; maybe TRBD2 (6 bases). Trimming cost V 3 bases and J 6 bases, with 16 bases left between them. Germline loops: CDR1 SGHNT, CDR2 YYREEE (reference sequence). The CDR3 has 14 amino acids. CDR3 protein: CASSSLRTGSEQYF. DNA for the CDR3: TGTGCCAGCAGCTCCCTACGGACCGGGAGCGAGCAGTACTTC.

The V call is TRBV6-5, the J call TRBJ1-2; D may be TRBD1 (5 bases). The V end was cut by 0 bases, the J end by 2 bases, with 7 bases between. The CDR3 runs to 14 residues. The germline V gene has CDR1 MNHEY and CDR2 SVGAGI. The DNA for the CDR3 is TGTGCCAGCAGTTACTCTGCAGGGAACTATGGCTACACCTTC. Its translation is CASSYSAGNYGYTF.

The chain couples TRBV15 to TRBJ2-7; D is unclear. Trimming removed 0 bases from V and 3 bases from J, with 12 bases in between. The length of the CDR3 is 15 residues. Germline values: CDR1 LNHNV, CDR2 YYDKDF (reference sequence). The CDR3 reads CATSRDLLVSYEQYF. CDR3 nucleotides: TGTGCCACCAGCAGAGATTTGTTGGTCAGCTACGAGCAGTACTTC.

As to this clone: The conserved final phenylalanine or tryptophan is absent from the CDR3, which likely points to a read error. The DNA is left out, because the CDR3 cannot be placed on it with certainty; the CDR3 is given as TCRdb lists it. J is TRBJ2-7 and V is TRBV2; the table calls TRBD2, which could not be checked here. The CDR3 is 12 amino acids long, termini counted. Germline V CDR1 and CDR2: SNHLY, FYNNEI. The CDR3 here is CASTENREGFRI.

This chain uses TRBV7-2 with TRBJ2-1; 13 nucleotides agree with TRBD2. The CDR3 extends over 16 amino acids. The J segment lost 4 bases and the V segment lost 3 bases, leaving 3 bases of the junction unmatched. Germline assignment: CDR1 SGHTA and CDR2 FQGNSA. Here the CDR3 reads CASSFGLAGEYNEQFF. The CDR3 bases are TGTGCCAGCAGCTTCGGACTAGCGGGAGAGTACAATGAGCAGTTCTTC.

This chain connects TRBV30 to TRBJ1-4; D possibly corresponds to TRBD1 (5 bases). CDR3 length: 12 amino acids. CDR1 is GTSNPN and CDR2 is SVGIG in the germline V gene (reference sequence). V gave up 3 bases and J gave up 8 bases, with 10 bases separating them. CDR3: CAWSPGGEKLFF. The CDR3 DNA reads TGTGCCTGGAGCCCCGGGGGGGAAAAACTGTTTTTT.

The J gene is TRBJ1-1, the V gene TRBV5-6; no firm D call. This CDR3 spans 16 amino acids. With 0 bases removed from V and 0 bases from J, the gap between germline ends came to 12 bases. Germline-derived CDR1 and CDR2 are SGHDT and YYEEEE. This CDR3 is CASSLAVGRLNTEAFF. CDR3 DNA: TGTGCCAGCAGCTTGGCCGTGGGCAGGCTGAACACTGAAGCTTTCTTT.

V is TRBV7-9 and J is TRBJ1-6, with 9 bases matching TRBD1. This CDR3 is built from 14 residues. Germline V gene data show CDR1 as SEHNR and CDR2 as FQNEAQ (reference sequence). V gave up 6 bases and J gave up 9 bases; unmatched junction bases: 6. CDR3: CASRPGQGRSPLHF. CDR3 DNA sequence: TGTGCCAGCAGGCCGGGACAGGGTCGTTCACCCCTCCACTTT.

This sequence joins TRBV7-9 and TRBJ2-3; possible D gene TRBD1, 6 bases. CDR3 length: 13 residues. The germline CDR1 and CDR2 sequences are SEHNR and FQNEAQ (reference sequence). Trimming took 5 bases from V and 4 from J, leaving 10 bases between them. The CDR3 sequence: CASSGTGPDTQYF. The CDR3 DNA reads TGTGCCAGCAGCGGAACAGGGCCAGATACGCAGTATTTT.

The CDR3 region has the DNA TGTGCCAGCAGTTTAGGGCAACCGGGACTAGCGGGAACCGAGCAGTACTTC. This encodes CASSLGQPGLAGTEQYF. The V and J genes are TRBV28 and TRBJ2-7; TRBD2 aligns across 13 bases. The CDR3 spans 17 residues. CDR1 MDHEN and CDR2 SYDVKM come from the germline V gene. V shed 2 bases and J 6 bases; nucleotides not matched to a gene: 10.

This clone was observed once. The rearrangement uses TRBV9 and TRBJ2-6, with 7 bases identical to TRBD2. Germline V CDR1 and CDR2: SGDLS, YYNGEE. This CDR3 is 17 amino acids long. V trimming: 5 bases; J trimming: 0 bases; junction bases outside the gene matches: 8. The CDR3 is CASSRLAIFSGANVLTF. The CDR3 bases are TGTGCCAGCAGTCGACTAGCAATCTTCTCTGGGGCCAACGTCCTGACTTTC.

This chain uses TRBV28 with TRBJ1-4; D is perhaps TRBD1 (5 bases). Germline loops: CDR1 MDHEN, CDR2 SYDVKM. Trimming stripped 5 bases from V and 5 bases from J, with 12 bases between. This CDR3 has 14 amino acids. The CDR3 loop is CASSMGLLNEKLFF. Here the CDR3 DNA reads TGTGCCAGCAGTATGGGACTGTTGAATGAAAAACTGTTTTTT.